A single TCR beta chain is shown here with its context. The data were taken from a study of blood T cell repertoires in COVID-19. Study-wide context: Samples of COVID-19 (acute and convalescent) were obtained from the United States, Italy and Spain.

With V trimmed by 8 bases and J by 7 bases, 7 bases remained unmatched. The CDR3 runs to 12 residues. Germline V lookup: CDR1 MNHEY, CDR2 SMNVEV (reference sequence). Authors' analysis steps: From reference gene primer amplification, estimates of nucleated cell counts were derived. Sequencing used immunoSEQ multiplex PCR; TCRdb keeps in-frame clones, though not all of them. That table gives V, J and clone size, and the DNA gave D and trimming. Among about 71,000 clones, around 76% were seen once, and the ten largest hold roughly 15%. The TCR originated in a woman over 75 with acute or convalescent COVID-19. The sample was peripheral blood. The J gene is TRBJ1-1, the V gene TRBV27, with TRBD1 matching 7 bases. CDR3 residues: CASSQGGVEAFF. The CDR3 DNA reads as TGTGCCAGCTCCCAGGGGGGCGTTGAAGCTTTCTTT.